The 30 T cell receptor beta chains in this list originate from one sample, sequenced in a study of blood T cells in healthy people across ages. For the second PCR, which ran for roughly 6 to 12 cycles, a sample-barcoded 5' primer and a J-beta primer mix were used. MiXCR, applied by TCRdb to the 5' RACE reads, yields one record per CDR3 protein. The sample lists fewer than 900,000 distinct CDR3 sequences; about 40% were seen once. Input material: blood. The receptors come from an older woman in good health.

This clonotype has just a few counts. The chain combines TRBV12-3 or TRBV12-4 with TRBJ1-5; possibly TRBD1 for D (5 bases). V lost 1 base and J 2 bases, leaving 12 bases between the germline ends. CDR3 length equals 16 residues. For the CDR3, the DNA is TGTGCCAGCAGTTTAGAGGGAGGGGTGGGCAATCAGCCCCAGCATTTT. Translating gives CASSLEGGVGNQPQHF.

The CDR3 sequence is CASSAGGTEQYF. CDR3 bases: TGTGCCAGCAGTGCGGGAGGCACCGAGCAGTACTTC. The chain joins TRBV2 to TRBJ2-5; 7 bases align to TRBD2. The DNA end is a closer match to TRBJ2-7, so the J assignment may be wrong. Germline assignment: CDR1 SNHLY and CDR2 FYNNEI. This CDR3 has 12 amino acids.

The chain has TRBV27 and TRBJ2-3; TRBD1 is a possible D gene (5 bases). The germline gives CDR1 MNHEY, CDR2 SMNVEV (reference sequence). V gave up 0 bases and J gave up 2 bases, with 9 bases separating them. CDR3 length: 15 residues. The DNA for the CDR3 is TGTGCCAGCAGTTTATCTGCAGGGCCCACAGATACGCAGTATTTT. It yields the protein CASSLSAGPTDTQYF.

This clonotype is a singleton in its sample. The rearrangement links TRBV4-1 to TRBJ2-7; the D gene is possibly TRBD2 (6 bases). V was trimmed by 0 bases and J by 7 bases, leaving 19 bases between them. The CDR3 runs 16 residues. Germline values: CDR1 MGHRA, CDR2 YSYEKL. CDR3 amino acids: CASSQEPRTTYNEQYF. CDR3 sequence (DNA): TGCGCCAGCAGCCAAGAGCCCAGGACTACCTACAATGAGCAGTACTTC.

Written as DNA, the CDR3 is TGTGCCAGCAGCCCCCCATGGCCCTACGAGCAGTACTTC. Its translation: CASSPPWPYEQYF. The chain recombines TRBV14 with TRBJ2-7; D is undetermined. Germline assignment: CDR1 SGHDN and CDR2 FVKESK. V lost 4 bases and J 2 bases, leaving 9 bases between the germline ends. CDR3 length: 13 residues.

V gene TRBV12-3 or TRBV12-4 combines with J gene TRBJ2-1; D is unresolved. V dropped 5 bases and J dropped 8 bases, with 13 bases sitting between them. The CDR3 is 13 residues long. In DNA, the CDR3 is TGTGCCAGCAGTGCTTCGGGTAATCATGAGCAGTTCTTC. This sequence encodes CASSASGNHEQFF.

The CDR3 loop is CASSTRTGVRSPLHF. The CDR3 DNA is TGCGCCAGCAGCACCAGGACAGGGGTGCGGTCACCCCTCCACTTT. J is TRBJ1-6 and V is TRBV5-1; 9 nucleotides match TRBD1. Trimming took 4 bases from V and 10 from J; bases not matched to a gene: 9. Germline CDR1 and CDR2: SGHRS and YFSETQ. The CDR3 length is 15 residues.

This clonotype was recorded a few times. The V and J genes are TRBV20-1 and TRBJ2-3, with D unclear. From germline, CDR1 is DFQATT and CDR2 SNEGSKA (reference sequence). V was trimmed by 7 bases and J by 0 bases, leaving 5 bases between them. The CDR3 contains 11 residues. The CDR3 spells CSELSTDTQYF. The CDR3 nucleotides read TGCAGTGAACTTAGCACAGATACGCAGTATTTT.

As for this clonotype: A read error may produce the germline difference seen at one junction end. The V call is TRBV7-2, the J call TRBJ2-1, with 9 nucleotides matching TRBD2. CDR1 SGHTA and CDR2 FQGNSA come from the germline V gene. The length of the CDR3 is 15 residues. CDR3 amino acids: CAGSFSGSRYNEQFF. CDR3 DNA sequence: TGTGCCGGCAGCTTTAGCGGGAGTAGGTACAATGAGCAGTTCTTC.

This clonotype came up many times. The chain uses TRBV29-1 and TRBJ2-7; no clear D. V lost 4 bases, J lost 1 base, and 2 bases lay in between. Per the germline V gene, CDR1 is SQVTM and CDR2 is ANQGSEA. The CDR3 extends over 10 amino acids. CDR3 residues: CSVGSYEQYF. The CDR3 DNA sequence: TGCAGCGTTGGGTCCTACGAGCAGTACTTC.

The chain carries TRBV4-2 and TRBJ2-1; 9 bases align to TRBD2. V was clipped by 2 bases and J by 3 bases; unmatched bases: 2. Germline values: CDR1 LGHNA, CDR2 YNFKEQ. The CDR3 extends over 15 amino acids. CDR3 sequence: CASSQQRGVYNEQFF. CDR3 coding DNA: TGTGCCAGCAGCCAACAGCGGGGGGTCTACAATGAGCAGTTCTTC.

The chain is built from TRBV6-5 and TRBJ2-6; TRBD1 is a possible D gene (6 bases). Germline values: CDR1 MNHEY, CDR2 SVGAGI. There are 15 residues in the CDR3. The V and J ends lost 6 bases and 4 bases respectively, with 13 bases between them. The CDR3 sequence: CASRRPGVGANVLTF. The CDR3 nucleotides read TGTGCCAGCAGGAGACCAGGGGTAGGGGCCAACGTCCTGACTTTC.

Concerning this clonotype: A much bigger clone sits one base away, suggesting this may be a read error. This CDR3 reads CSASVFSHNEQFF. CDR3 DNA: TGCAGTGCTAGTGTGTTCTCCCACAATGAGCAGTTCTTC. The rearrangement joins TRBV20-1 to TRBJ2-1; D is ambiguous. This CDR3 comprises 13 residues. In germline, CDR1 is DFQATT, CDR2 SNEGSKA (reference sequence).

The chain joins TRBV6-5 to TRBJ2-4; either TRBD1 or TRBD2 may supply D (7 bases each). The CDR3 is 13 amino acids. From germline, CDR1 is MNHEY and CDR2 SVGAGI. Deletions cut 6 bases from V and 5 bases from J, with 11 bases between. The CDR3 nucleotides read TGTGCCAGCAGGGCAGGGGGGGAAAACATTCAGTACTTC. Amino acid sequence: CASRAGGENIQYF.

There are a few counts of this clonotype. The chain joins TRBV15 to TRBJ1-1; no firm D call. Between the trimmed V and J ends, which lost 0 bases and 12 bases, there was a span of 11 bases. There are 12 residues in the CDR3. Germline loops: CDR1 LNHNV, CDR2 YYDKDF (reference sequence). CDR3 coding DNA: TGTGCCACCAGCAGAGATCGGGCAGTGTCTTTCTTT. Translating gives CATSRDRAVSFF.

About this clonotype itself: A much larger clone is a single base away; this may be a read error. The chain couples TRBV29-1 to TRBJ2-1; the D gene is possibly TRBD2 (5 bases). The V gene's germline CDR1 is SQVTM and CDR2 ANQGSEA. Trimming removed 6 bases at V and 10 bases at J, with 13 bases between. There are 11 residues in the CDR3. CDR3 in amino acids: CSVADYPEQFF. The CDR3 nucleotides read TGCAGCGTCGCCGACTATCCGGAGCAGTTCTTC.

The chain employs TRBV29-1 and TRBJ2-3, with D possibly matching TRBD2 (5 bases). The V end lost 5 bases, the J end lost 8 bases, and 8 bases lay between the germline ends. There are 10 residues in the CDR3. CDR1 is SQVTM, CDR2 ANQGSEA, per germline. The CDR3 DNA reads TGCAGCGTTTTTGAGGGTACGCAGTATTTT. Translated, it gives CSVFEGTQYF.

On this clonotype: This may be a read error, as it is one base from a much larger clone. The genes are TRBV29-1 and TRBJ2-7; D may be TRBD1 (6 bases). Per germline, CDR1 SQVTM and CDR2 ANQGSEA. There are 14 residues in the CDR3. CDR3 sequence: CSVEWQGSSYEQHF. For the CDR3, the DNA is TGCAGCGTTGAATGGCAGGGGAGCTCCTACGAGCAGCACTTC.

The rearrangement joins TRBV18 to TRBJ2-4; a possible D gene is TRBD1 (6 bases). The DNA end is more similar to TRBJ2-7, so the J call may be wrong. This CDR3 comprises 13 residues. CDR1 KGHSH and CDR2 LQKENI come from the germline V gene. In nucleotides, the CDR3 is TGTGCCAGCTCCCCCGGAGCAGGGGCCGAGCAGTACTTC. Translated, it gives CASSPGAGAEQYF.

The rearrangement uses TRBV24-1 and TRBJ1-2; D uncertain. V was cut by 6 bases and J by 3 bases, with 10 bases left in between. The CDR3 spans 13 residues. The germline CDR1 and CDR2 sequences are KGHDR and SFDVKD. For the CDR3, the DNA is TGTGCCACCAGTTTCGGGGATTACTATGGCTACACCTTC. This sequence encodes CATSFGDYYGYTF.

Worth noting for this clonotype: At one end the junction does not follow the germline gene, possibly because of a read error. This sequence joins TRBV28 and TRBJ2-6; perhaps TRBD1 as D (6 bases). The germline V gene encodes CDR1 MDHEN and CDR2 SYDVKM. The CDR3 has 15 amino acids. CDR3 region: CASNPYRAGANVLTF. The CDR3 nucleotides are TGTGCTAGCAACCCATACAGGGCTGGGGCCAACGTCCTGACTTTC.

This chain joins TRBV29-1 and TRBJ1-2; D is uncertain. CDR1 is SQVTM and CDR2 is ANQGSEA in the germline V gene. This CDR3 has 12 amino acids. V was clipped by 1 base and J by 2 bases, with 5 bases between them. CDR3 nucleotides: TGCAGCGTTGAAGGGGAGAACTATGGCTACACCTTC. As protein: CSVEGENYGYTF. Looking up the rest from reference TRBV29-1 and TRBJ1-2 gives the full variable domain: SAVISQKPSRDICQRGTSLTIQCQVDSQVTMMFWYRQQPGQSLTLIATANQGSEATYESGFVIDKFPISRPNLTFSTLTVSNMSPEDSSIYLCSVEGENYGYTFGSGTRLTVV.

This clonotype has only one observation. The chain has TRBV15 and TRBJ1-2; D gene uncertain. Germline CDR1 and CDR2: LNHNV and YYDKDF (reference sequence). V dropped 1 base and J dropped 3 bases, with 9 bases sitting between them. The CDR3 loop spans 14 amino acids. CDR3 region: CATSRGPTDYGYTF. CDR3 in DNA: TGTGCCACCAGCAGAGGACCAACCGACTATGGCTACACCTTC.

The genes are TRBV2 and TRBJ2-4; D unresolved. The end of the DNA is better explained by TRBJ2-5, so the J call may be wrong. The germline V gene has CDR1 SNHLY and CDR2 FYNNEI. The CDR3 runs to 11 residues. CDR3 nucleotides: TGTGCCAGTGCGAATCGGGAGACCCAGTACTTC. This codes for CASANRETQYF.

This clonotype was seen more than once but under ten times. The chain links TRBV20-1 to TRBJ2-1; D possibly corresponds to TRBD2 (5 bases). Germline V gives CDR1 DFQATT, CDR2 SNEGSKA (reference sequence). CDR3 length equals 13 residues. V lost 5 bases and J 7 bases, leaving 15 bases between the germline ends. This chain's CDR3 is CSASHNGRNEQFF. The CDR3, as DNA: TGCAGTGCTTCTCACAATGGGAGAAATGAGCAGTTCTTC.

This clonotype was seen a few times. This chain links TRBV20-1 with TRBJ2-1; D ambiguous. Trimming left V 2 bases short and J 10 bases short, with 3 bases between. The germline CDR1 and CDR2 sequences are DFQATT and SNEGSKA (reference sequence). This CDR3 has 9 residues. CDR3 DNA: TGCAGTGCTAGACGGGAGCAGTTCTTC. Translation gives CSARREQFF.

The chain recombines TRBV20-1 with TRBJ2-2; 8 bases are a match to TRBD1. Trimming cost V 6 bases and J 11 bases; bases outside gene matches: 14. The germline CDR1 and CDR2 sequences are DFQATT and SNEGSKA (reference sequence). The CDR3 has 14 residues. DNA of the CDR3: TGCAGTGCGAACCCGGGACAGGAGGACCACGAGCTGTTTTTT. Translating it yields CSANPGQEDHELFF.

The chain uses TRBV3-1 and TRBJ2-1; 10 bases align to TRBD2. Germline V gene lookup returns CDR1 LGHDT and CDR2 YNNKEL (reference sequence). The junction had 11 bases not matched to a gene; V was cut back by 4 bases and J by 8 bases. The CDR3 loop spans 16 amino acids. Here the CDR3 reads CASSPSLAGEFYEQFF. The CDR3 region has the DNA TGTGCCAGCAGCCCCTCCCTAGCGGGAGAATTCTATGAGCAGTTCTTC.

The V gene is TRBV12-3 or TRBV12-4, the J gene TRBJ1-4, with a possible D match to TRBD1 (5 bases). The ends were cut back, 3 bases at V and 8 bases at J, with 13 bases in the middle. There are 14 residues in the CDR3. For the CDR3, the DNA is TGTGCCAGCAGTTTCACCGAGAGGGGCGAAAAACTGTTTTTT. Protein product: CASSFTERGEKLFF.

The V gene is TRBV27, the J gene TRBJ2-4, with 8 bases matching TRBD1. The CDR3 consists of 14 residues. With V trimmed by 5 bases and J by 8 bases, 8 bases remained unmatched. Germline-derived CDR1 and CDR2 are MNHEY and SMNVEV (reference sequence). CDR3 protein: CASSADRGRDIQYF. CDR3 nucleotide sequence: TGTGCCAGCAGTGCTGACAGGGGTCGGGACATTCAGTACTTC.